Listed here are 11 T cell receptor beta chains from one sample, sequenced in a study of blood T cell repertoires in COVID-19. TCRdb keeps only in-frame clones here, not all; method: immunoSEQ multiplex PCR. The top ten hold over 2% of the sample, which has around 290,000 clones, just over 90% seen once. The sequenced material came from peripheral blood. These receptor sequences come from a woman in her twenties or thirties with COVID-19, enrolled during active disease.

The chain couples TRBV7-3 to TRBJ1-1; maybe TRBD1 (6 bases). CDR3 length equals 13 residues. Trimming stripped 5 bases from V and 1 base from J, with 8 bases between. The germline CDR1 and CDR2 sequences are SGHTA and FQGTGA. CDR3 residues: CASSEQGNTEAFF. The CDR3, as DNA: TGTGCCAGCAGCGAACAGGGGAACACTGAAGCTTTCTTT.

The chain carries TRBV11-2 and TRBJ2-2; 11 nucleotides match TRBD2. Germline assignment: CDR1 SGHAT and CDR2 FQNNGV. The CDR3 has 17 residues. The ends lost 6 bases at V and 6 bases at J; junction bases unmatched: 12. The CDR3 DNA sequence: TGTGCCAGCAGTCGACCACTAGCGGGAGCTCGGGCCGGGGAGCTGTTTTTT. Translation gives CASSRPLAGARAGELFF.

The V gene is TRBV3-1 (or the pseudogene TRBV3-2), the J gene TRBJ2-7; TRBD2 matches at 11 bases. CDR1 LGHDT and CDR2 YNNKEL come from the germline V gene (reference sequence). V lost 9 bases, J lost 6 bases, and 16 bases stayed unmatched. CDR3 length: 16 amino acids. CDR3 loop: CASQIRMPGLAGEQYF. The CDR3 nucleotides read TGTGCCAGTCAGATACGGATGCCAGGACTAGCGGGCGAGCAGTACTTC.

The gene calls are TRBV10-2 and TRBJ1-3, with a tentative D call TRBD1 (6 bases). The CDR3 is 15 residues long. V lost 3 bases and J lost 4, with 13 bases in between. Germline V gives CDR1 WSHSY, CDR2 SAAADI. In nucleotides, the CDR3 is TGCGCCAGCAGTGACTTACAGGGTCCAGGAAACACCATATATTTT. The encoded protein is CASSDLQGPGNTIYF.

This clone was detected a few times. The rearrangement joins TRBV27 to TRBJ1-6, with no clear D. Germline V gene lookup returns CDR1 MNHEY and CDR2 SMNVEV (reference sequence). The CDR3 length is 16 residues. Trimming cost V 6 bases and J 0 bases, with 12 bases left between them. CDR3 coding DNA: TGTGCCAGCAGGGTCATCGGTAGCTCCTATAATTCACCCCTCCACTTT. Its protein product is CASRVIGSSYNSPLHF.

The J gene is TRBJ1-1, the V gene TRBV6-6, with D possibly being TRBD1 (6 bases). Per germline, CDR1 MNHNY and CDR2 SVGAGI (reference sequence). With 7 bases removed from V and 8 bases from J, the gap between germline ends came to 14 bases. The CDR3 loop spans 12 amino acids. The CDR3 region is CASTLPGQEAFF. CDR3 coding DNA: TGTGCCAGCACCCTACCCGGACAGGAAGCTTTCTTT.

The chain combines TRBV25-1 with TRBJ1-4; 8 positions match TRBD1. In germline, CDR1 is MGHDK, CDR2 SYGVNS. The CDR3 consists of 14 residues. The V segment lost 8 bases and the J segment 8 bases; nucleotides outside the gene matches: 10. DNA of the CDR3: TGTGCCAGCGCGTGGACAGGGACGGGGGAAAAACTGTTTTTT. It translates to CASAWTGTGEKLFF.

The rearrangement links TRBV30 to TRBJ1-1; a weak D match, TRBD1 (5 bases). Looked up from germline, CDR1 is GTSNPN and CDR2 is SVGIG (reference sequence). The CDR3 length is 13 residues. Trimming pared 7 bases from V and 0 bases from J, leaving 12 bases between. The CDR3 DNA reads TGTGCCTCCCCCACAGGACTGAACACTGAAGCTTTCTTT. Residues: CASPTGLNTEAFF.

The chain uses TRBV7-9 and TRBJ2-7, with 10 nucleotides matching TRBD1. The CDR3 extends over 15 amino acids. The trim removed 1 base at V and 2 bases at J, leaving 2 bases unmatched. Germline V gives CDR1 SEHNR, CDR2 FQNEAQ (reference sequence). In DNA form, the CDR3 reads TGTGCCAGCAGCTTAGGGGACAGGGGACCCTACGAGCAGTACTTC. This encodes CASSLGDRGPYEQYF. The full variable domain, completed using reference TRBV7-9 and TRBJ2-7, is DTGVSQNPRHKITKRGQNVTFRCDPISEHNRLYWYRQTLGQGPEFLTYFQNEAQLEKSRLLSDRFSAERPKGSFSTLEIQRTEQGDSAMYLCASSLGDRGPYEQYFGPGTRLTVT.

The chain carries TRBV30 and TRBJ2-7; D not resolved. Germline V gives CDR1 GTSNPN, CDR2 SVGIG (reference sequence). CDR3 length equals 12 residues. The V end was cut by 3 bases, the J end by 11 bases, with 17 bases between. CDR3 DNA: TGTGCCTGGAGCCGTCACGGCGCGGCCGAGTACTTC. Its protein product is CAWSRHGAAEYF.

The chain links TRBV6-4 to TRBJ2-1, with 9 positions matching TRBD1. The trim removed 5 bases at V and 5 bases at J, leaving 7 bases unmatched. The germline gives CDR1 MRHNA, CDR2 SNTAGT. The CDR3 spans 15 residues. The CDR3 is CASSLDRGIHNEQFF. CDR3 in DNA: TGTGCCAGCAGTCTGGACAGGGGAATCCACAATGAGCAGTTCTTC.